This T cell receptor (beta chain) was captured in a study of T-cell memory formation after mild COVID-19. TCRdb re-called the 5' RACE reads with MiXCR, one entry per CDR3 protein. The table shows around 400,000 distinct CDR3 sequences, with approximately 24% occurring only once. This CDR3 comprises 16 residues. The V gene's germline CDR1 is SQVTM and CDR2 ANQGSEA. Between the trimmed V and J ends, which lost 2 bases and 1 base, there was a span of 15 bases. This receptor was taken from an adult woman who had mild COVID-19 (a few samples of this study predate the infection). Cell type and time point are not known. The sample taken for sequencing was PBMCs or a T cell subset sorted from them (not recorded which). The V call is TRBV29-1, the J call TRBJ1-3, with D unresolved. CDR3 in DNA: TGCAGCGTTGAAAGCCCCGGGCATAGGTCTGGAAACACCATATATTTT. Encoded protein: CSVESPGHRSGNTIYF.